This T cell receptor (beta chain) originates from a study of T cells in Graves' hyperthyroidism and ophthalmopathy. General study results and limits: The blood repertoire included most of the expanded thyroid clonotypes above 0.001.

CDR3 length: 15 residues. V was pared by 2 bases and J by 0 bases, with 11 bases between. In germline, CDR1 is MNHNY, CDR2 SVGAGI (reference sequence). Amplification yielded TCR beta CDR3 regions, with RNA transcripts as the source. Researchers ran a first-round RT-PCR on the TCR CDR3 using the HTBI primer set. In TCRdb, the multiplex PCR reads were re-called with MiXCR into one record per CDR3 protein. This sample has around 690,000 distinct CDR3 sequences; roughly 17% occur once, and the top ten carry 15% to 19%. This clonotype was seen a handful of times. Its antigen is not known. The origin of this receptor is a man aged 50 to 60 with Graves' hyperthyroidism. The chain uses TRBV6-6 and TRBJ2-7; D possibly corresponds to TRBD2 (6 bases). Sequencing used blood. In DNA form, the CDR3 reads TGTGCCAGCAGTTACCGGGGGAAAAGCTCCTACGAGCAGTACTTC. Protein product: CASSYRGKSSYEQYF.